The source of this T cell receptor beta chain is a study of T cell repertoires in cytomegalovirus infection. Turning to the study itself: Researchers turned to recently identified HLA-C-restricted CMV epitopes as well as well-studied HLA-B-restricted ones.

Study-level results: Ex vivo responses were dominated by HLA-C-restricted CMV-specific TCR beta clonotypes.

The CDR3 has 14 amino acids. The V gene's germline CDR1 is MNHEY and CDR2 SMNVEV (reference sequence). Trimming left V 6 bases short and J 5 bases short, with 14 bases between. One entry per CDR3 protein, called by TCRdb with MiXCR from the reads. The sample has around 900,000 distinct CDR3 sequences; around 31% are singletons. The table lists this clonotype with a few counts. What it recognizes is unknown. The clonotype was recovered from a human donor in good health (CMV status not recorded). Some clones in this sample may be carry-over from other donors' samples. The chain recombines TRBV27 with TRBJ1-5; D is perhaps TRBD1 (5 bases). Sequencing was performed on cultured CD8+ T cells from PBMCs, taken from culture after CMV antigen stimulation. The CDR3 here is CASSLSGGHQPQHF. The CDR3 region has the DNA TGTGCCAGCAGCCTCTCCGGGGGACATCAGCCCCAGCATTTT.